A single TCR beta chain is shown here with its context. What it binds is not known. On cycle 4 day 1 and cycle 7 day 1, as well as at baseline, blood was sampled. This specimen comes from a study of OX40 agonist ivuxolimab in advanced cancers. In the study overall: With a range of roughly 20 to 80, age averaged about 58 years, and nearly 85% were male. There were three patients with partial responses, one having hepatocellular carcinoma and two cutaneous melanoma. Study-level findings and limits: Compared with others, partial responders at 0.1-3.0 mg/kg displayed clonal expansion among the lowest.

Clones were read by immunoSEQ multiplex PCR, and TCRdb kept only the in-frame ones, dropping some. The sample includes 50,000 or so clones, about 90% of them seen just once. After removal of 0 bases from V and 3 bases from J, the junction contained 7 bases not matched to a gene. Germline V gives CDR1 SGHAT, CDR2 FQNNGV. CDR3 size: 17 residues. The receptor comes from an adult with an advanced solid tumor such as melanoma, head and neck, liver or kidney cancer. The V and J genes are TRBV11-2 and TRBJ2-2; 7 bases fit TRBD1. Here the sequenced sample was CD4+ or CD8+ T cells sorted from blood, taken in a trial of the OX40 agonist ivuxolimab. CDR3 sequence reads: CASSLEGQIFYTGELFF. Written as DNA, the CDR3 is TGTGCCAGCAGCTTAGAGGGACAGATTTTCTACACCGGGGAGCTGTTTTTT.